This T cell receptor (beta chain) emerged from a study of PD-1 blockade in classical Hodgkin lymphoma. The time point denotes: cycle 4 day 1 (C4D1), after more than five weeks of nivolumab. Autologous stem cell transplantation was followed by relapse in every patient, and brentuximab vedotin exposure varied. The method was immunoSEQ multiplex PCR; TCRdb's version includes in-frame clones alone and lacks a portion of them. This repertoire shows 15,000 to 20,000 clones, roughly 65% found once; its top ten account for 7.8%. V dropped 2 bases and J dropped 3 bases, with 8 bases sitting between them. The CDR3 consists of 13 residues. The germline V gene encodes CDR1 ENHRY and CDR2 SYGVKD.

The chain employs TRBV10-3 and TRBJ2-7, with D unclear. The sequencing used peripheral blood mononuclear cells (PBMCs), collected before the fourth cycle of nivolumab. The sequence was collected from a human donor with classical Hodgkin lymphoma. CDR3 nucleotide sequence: TGTGCCATCAGTGAGAGAACGGACTACGAGCAGTACTTC. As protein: CAISERTDYEQYF.